This T cell receptor (beta chain) is drawn from a study of CD8 T cells in ankylosing spondylitis. TCRdb re-analysed the 5' RACE reads in MiXCR, keeping a single row per CDR3 protein. This sample has hundreds of thousands of distinct CDR3 sequences, with roughly 26% found just once. This clonotype was found many times. This TCR came from a male donor with ankylosing spondylitis or in good health (not recorded which). Sequenced sample: blood, either unsorted or a sorted T cell fraction (not recorded which).

As DNA, the CDR3 is TGCGCCAGCAGCTTGAGGCACAGGGGGGACACCGGGGAGCTGTTTTTT. It is translated as CASSLRHRGDTGELFF. The chain has TRBV5-1 and TRBJ2-2, with 8 positions matching TRBD1. The ends lost 1 base at V and 3 bases at J; junction bases unmatched: 5. Germline lookup yields CDR1 SGHRS and CDR2 YFSETQ. This CDR3 comprises 16 residues.